The source of this TCR beta chain is a study of T cell responses to AZD1222 COVID-19 vaccine. The CDR3 is 15 residues long. From germline, CDR1 is SGHTS and CDR2 YDEGEE. V lost 0 bases to trimming and J lost 8 bases, with 17 bases between them. This clone showed up just once. Only in-frame clones appear in the TCRdb table, and some are missing; sequencing was by immunoSEQ multiplex PCR. The table includes 95,000 to 110,000 clones, 89% detected once. The material sequenced was peripheral blood, taken on day 0 of AZD1222 vaccination. This sequence joins TRBV5-8 and TRBJ1-2, with a possible D match to TRBD1 (5 bases). This receptor was identified in an adult in good health. CDR3 bases: TGTGCCAGCAGCTTGGGACAAGGGGCCTATGAGGGCTACACCTTC. This sequence encodes CASSLGQGAYEGYTF.